The 20 T cell receptor beta chains in this list originate from one sample, sequenced in a study of blood T cells in healthy people across ages. Then a second PCR, running about 6 to 11 cycles, was carried out with a sample-barcoded 5' primer and a J-beta primer mix. TCRdb processed the 5' RACE reads anew with MiXCR; each CDR3 protein has one entry. There are roughly 2 million distinct CDR3 sequences in the sample; around half occur only once, and roughly 2% lies in the top ten. Sample: blood. The receptors originated from a woman between 40 and 50 years old in good health.

V is TRBV29-1 and J is TRBJ1-2, with D possibly being TRBD1 (6 bases). The V gene lost 3 bases and the J gene lost 8 bases, with 10 bases spanning the gap. This CDR3 comprises 11 residues. CDR1 and CDR2 (germline): SQVTM, ANQGSEA. The CDR3 loop reads CSVEGASGYTF. DNA for the CDR3: TGCAGCGTTGAGGGGGCGTCGGGCTACACCTTC.

This clonotype was seen just once. V usage is TRBV2 and J usage is TRBJ2-1, with unresolved D. V lost 7 bases, J lost 5 bases, and 6 bases lay in between. The CDR3 has 11 residues. Germline V CDR1 and CDR2: SNHLY, FYNNEI. CDR3 region: CASTPDNEQFF. DNA for the CDR3: TGTGCCAGCACCCCTGACAATGAGCAGTTCTTC.

This clonotype was counted a single time. The chain employs TRBV18 and TRBJ2-5, with 7 bases matching TRBD1. V was clipped by 4 bases and J by 4 bases; unmatched bases: 12. Germline loops: CDR1 KGHSH, CDR2 LQKENI. This CDR3 has 16 amino acids. CDR3 nucleotides: TGTGCCAGCTCACACCCAGAAGGGGGCTCGAGAGAGACCCAGTACTTC. This codes for CASSHPEGGSRETQYF.

This chain links TRBV6-1 with TRBJ2-7, with 10 bases identical to TRBD1. Germline V gives CDR1 MNHNS, CDR2 SASEGT. The length of the CDR3 is 15 residues. The V gene end was trimmed by 8 bases and the J gene end by 3 bases; junction bases not matched to a gene: 10. CDR3 in amino acids: CASYTMGTGVYEQYF. Written as DNA, the CDR3 is TGTGCCAGCTATACTATGGGGACAGGGGTCTACGAGCAGTACTTC.

The V call is TRBV28, the J call TRBJ2-1; D is undetermined. CDR3 length equals 14 residues. Germline CDR1 MDHEN, CDR2 SYDVKM. V was clipped by 2 bases and J by 10 bases, with 15 bases between them. The CDR3 region is CASSLSQTNGEQFF. CDR3 bases: TGTGCCAGCAGTTTAAGTCAGACCAACGGGGAGCAGTTCTTC.

This clonotype was observed once. The chain employs TRBV7-2 and TRBJ2-1, with 7 bases that match TRBD2. There are 14 residues in the CDR3. CDR1 is SGHTA, CDR2 FQGNSA, per germline. Unmatched junction bases numbered 14, after V lost 8 bases and J lost 10 bases. The DNA of the CDR3 is TGTGCCAGCCGACCCTCTGCGGGGGTCTACGAGCAGTTCTTC. It codes for CASRPSAGVYEQFF.

This clonotype was counted between two and nine times. CDR3 amino acids: CATSSLGQRDEQFF. In nucleotides, the CDR3 is TGTGCCACCAGTAGCCTTGGACAGCGCGATGAGCAGTTCTTC. J is TRBJ2-1 and V is TRBV24-1, with D maybe TRBD1 (6 bases). Germline-derived CDR1 and CDR2 are KGHDR and SFDVKD. Trimming took 6 bases from V and 8 from J, leaving 16 bases between them. The CDR3 has 14 amino acids.

This chain links TRBV27 with TRBJ2-5; D is perhaps TRBD1 (6 bases). The end of the DNA fits TRBJ2-7 better, so the J call may be wrong. Germline CDR1 is MNHEY and CDR2 is SMNVEV (reference sequence). The CDR3 is 10 residues long. The CDR3 reads CATGASEQYF. Written as DNA, the CDR3 is TGTGCCACAGGGGCTTCCGAGCAGTACTTC.

In DNA form, the CDR3 reads TGTGCCAGCAGCGTGGGGGTGCAAGAGCGGGAGGGAGCCAAAAACATTCAGTACTTC. This codes for CASSVGVQEREGAKNIQYF. The genes are TRBV2 and TRBJ2-4; 10 bases match TRBD2. With 6 bases clipped from V and 0 bases from J, the junction kept 14 bases outside the gene matches. This CDR3 region has 19 residues. Per germline, CDR1 SNHLY and CDR2 FYNNEI.

This clonotype was counted only a few times. Here the CDR3 DNA reads TGTGCCAGCAGCTTGACAGGGGGCCGTGCCGATGAGCAGTTCTTC. Translating it yields CASSLTGGRADEQFF. V and J are TRBV7-3 and TRBJ2-1; 10 bases align to TRBD1. J lost 8 bases, V lost 3 bases, and 7 bases had no gene match. Germline V gene data show CDR1 as SGHTA and CDR2 as FQGTGA. The CDR3 extends over 15 amino acids. The entire variable domain, with the rest obtained from reference TRBV7-3 and TRBJ2-1, is as follows: GAGVSQTPSNKVTEKGKYVELRCDPISGHTALYWYRQSLGQGPEFLIYFQGTGAADDSGLPNDRFFAVRPEGSVSTLKIQRTERGDSAVYLCASSLTGGRADEQFFGPGTRLTVL.

V is TRBV5-1 and J is TRBJ2-3; 10 bases agree with TRBD2. The V segment lost 0 bases and the J segment 4 bases; nucleotides outside the gene matches: 8. The length of the CDR3 is 17 residues. CDR1 and CDR2 from the germline V gene are SGHRS and YFSETQ. CDR3 bases: TGCGCCAGCAGCTTGGCCCTAGCGGGGGATCGGGCAGATACGCAGTATTTT. As protein: CASSLALAGDRADTQYF. Drawing the rest from reference TRBV5-1 and TRBJ2-3, the complete variable domain is KAGVTQTPRYLIKTRGQQVTLSCSPISGHRSVSWYQQTPGQGLQFLFEYFSETQRNKGNFPGRFSGRQFSNSRSEMNVSTLELGDSALYLCASSLALAGDRADTQYFGPGTRLTVL.

The V gene is TRBV14, the J gene TRBJ2-4; maybe TRBD1 (5 bases). The J call may be faulty, since TRBJ2-7 better matches the DNA end. The germline CDR1 and CDR2 sequences are SGHDN and FVKESK. The CDR3 runs 14 residues. CDR3 residues: CASSRRNRMNEQYF. In DNA form, the CDR3 reads TGTGCCAGCAGCCGAAGGAACAGGATGAACGAGCAGTACTTC.

CDR3 loop: CASSQDLLAGVDTQYF. CDR3 sequence (DNA): TGTGCCAGCAGCCAAGATCTCCTAGCGGGGGTAGATACGCAGTATTTT. The rearrangement joins TRBV14 to TRBJ2-3, with TRBD2 matching over 10 bases. Germline CDR1 SGHDN, CDR2 FVKESK. The CDR3 length is 16 residues. With V trimmed by 0 bases and J by 5 bases, 5 bases remained unmatched.

This chain connects TRBV10-3 to TRBJ2-1; 8 positions agree with TRBD2. CDR3 length: 16 amino acids. Germline V gene sequence: CDR1 ENHRY, CDR2 SYGVKD. J lost 3 bases, V lost 0 bases, and 4 bases had no gene match. CDR3 sequence: CAISESPLAVYNEQFF. As DNA, the CDR3 is TGTGCCATCAGTGAGTCTCCACTAGCGGTCTACAATGAGCAGTTCTTC.

The sample holds one count of this clonotype. V gene TRBV6-1 combines with J gene TRBJ1-6, with TRBD1 identical over 7 bases. In germline, CDR1 is MNHNS, CDR2 SASEGT. This CDR3 comprises 15 residues. The V gene end was trimmed by 3 bases and the J gene end by 6 bases; junction bases not matched to a gene: 5. The CDR3 coding sequence is TGTGCCAGCAGTGACAGGGGGGGTTTTAATTCACCCCTCCACTTT. Translated: CASSDRGGFNSPLHF.

This clonotype was recorded a few times. The V and J genes are TRBV5-1 and TRBJ2-5, with D uncertain. With 4 bases removed from V and 1 base from J, the gap between germline ends came to 14 bases. This CDR3 contains 15 residues. The V gene's germline CDR1 is SGHRS and CDR2 YFSETQ. Written as DNA, the CDR3 is TGCGCCAGCAGCGTAATACCGGGCAGCCAAGAGACCCAGTACTTC. Protein: CASSVIPGSQETQYF.

The chain combines TRBV7-9 with TRBJ2-3; TRBD2 agrees at 14 bases. Germline assignment: CDR1 SEHNR and CDR2 FQNEAQ (reference sequence). J was trimmed by 8 bases and V by 5 bases; bases with no gene match: 6. The CDR3 is made up of 15 amino acids. Here the CDR3 DNA reads TGTGCCAGCAGCCCCGGACTAGCGGGGGGAAGTACGCAGTATTTT. This translates into CASSPGLAGGSTQYF.

This chain connects TRBV9 to TRBJ2-7; D assignment may be TRBD1 or TRBD2 (5 bases each). CDR1 is SGDLS, CDR2 YYNGEE, per germline. V gave up 0 bases and J gave up 4 bases, with 17 bases separating them. This CDR3 has 16 amino acids. In DNA, the CDR3 is TGTGCCAGCAGCGTAGCCACCGGGACCCGCCTTTACGAGCAGTACTTC. Translation: CASSVATGTRLYEQYF.

This clonotype was detected a few times. The chain joins TRBV7-2 to TRBJ2-1, with 8 nucleotides matching TRBD2. The CDR3 extends over 16 amino acids. The germline V gene encodes CDR1 SGHTA and CDR2 FQGNSA. J was trimmed by 6 bases and V by 5 bases; bases with no gene match: 12. This CDR3 reads CASSPSGGPFGNEQFF. DNA of the CDR3: TGTGCCAGCAGCCCGTCGGGGGGGCCCTTTGGCAATGAGCAGTTCTTC.

The CDR3 coding sequence is TGTGCCAGCTCACCGTCCGGGGCCGTGAATGAGCAGTTCTTC. This translates into CASSPSGAVNEQFF. The rearrangement uses TRBV18 and TRBJ2-1; possibly TRBD1 or TRBD2 for D (5 bases each). Trimming left V 3 bases short and J 7 bases short, with 13 bases between. Germline CDR1 and CDR2: KGHSH and LQKENI. The CDR3 has 14 amino acids.